The present entry profiles one T cell receptor beta chain with its context. This entry is derived from a study of blood T cell repertoires in COVID-19. Turning to the study itself: Sites in the United States, Italy and Spain provided acute and convalescent COVID-19 samples. PBMCs, B-cell-depleted T cells, or T cells provided the cDNA or gDNA that made up the material.

The ends were cut back, 6 bases at V and 9 bases at J, with 12 bases in the middle. The CDR3 is made up of 12 amino acids. The V gene's germline CDR1 is MNHEY and CDR2 SVGAGI. Original processing methods: Estimation of nucleated cell counts was performed using reference gene primer amplification. Using immunoSEQ multiplex PCR, the repertoire was profiled, and TCRdb retains in-frame clones only, with some absent. Clone size and V and J calls were adopted from that table, with D and trimming inferred from the DNA. This table holds fewer than 400,000 clones, 70% to 90% found once. Categorization into cohorts depended on clinical history that participants reported.

The sequencing sample was made of PBMCs or T cells enriched from blood (not recorded which). This chain joins TRBV6-5 and TRBJ1-5; D gene ambiguous. The receptor comes from a young man who had recovered from COVID-19. The CDR3 DNA is TGTGCCAGCAGGACATCCGCGCGGCCCCAGCATTTT. This translates into CASRTSARPQHF.